This TCR beta chain derives from a study of T-cell reconstitution after alpha-beta-depleted transplantation in children. Library preparation (for TCRbeta) was performed with unique molecular identifiers. TCRdb analysed the PCR reads with MiXCR anew, one entry per CDR3 protein. The table has a few hundred thousand distinct CDR3 sequences, around 13% seen once. This clonotype occurred a few times. Sequencing used PBMCs from the stem cell graft donor, obtained from the stem cell graft. The receptor's source is a human donor who donated a stem cell graft to a child with combined immunodeficiency.

The CDR3 nucleotides are TGTGCCAGCCGGACAGTCACAGATACGCAGTATTTT. As protein: CASRTVTDTQYF. This chain joins TRBV12-3 or TRBV12-4 and TRBJ2-3; D possibly corresponds to TRBD1 (6 bases). Trimming stripped 8 bases from V and 2 bases from J, with 8 bases between. There are 12 residues in the CDR3.